This T cell receptor (beta chain) was captured in a study of cytomegalovirus exposure and HLA in healthy donors. A multiplex PCR was run with 60 Vbeta primers and 13 Jbeta primers. TCRdb keeps only in-frame clones here, not all; method: immunoSEQ multiplex PCR. The table has around 200,000 clones, around 75% seen once; the top ten hold 2.9%. The sequence was obtained from a male donor in good health and CMV-seronegative. Sequences were obtained from PBMCs.

The CDR3 protein is CASSVGSGRAEQYF. The CDR3 DNA is TGTGCCAGCAGCGTAGGGAGCGGGAGGGCCGAGCAGTACTTC. This chain joins TRBV9 and TRBJ2-7; 10 bases line up with TRBD2. Germline CDR1 SGDLS, CDR2 YYNGEE. J was trimmed by 6 bases and V by 0 bases; bases with no gene match: 3. The CDR3 is made up of 14 amino acids.